The rows below give T cell receptor beta chains drawn from one sample of a study of OX40 agonist ivuxolimab in advanced cancers. Sequencing used immunoSEQ multiplex PCR; TCRdb keeps in-frame clones, though not all of them. The table records roughly 70,000 clones, roughly 89% of them present only once. The specimen was CD4+ or CD8+ T cells sorted from blood, collected in a trial of the OX40 agonist ivuxolimab. The source of these receptors is an adult with an advanced solid tumor such as melanoma, head and neck, liver or kidney cancer. The CDR3 runs from the conserved cysteine through the conserved F or W. A D gene is named only where the DNA matches it firmly. Expanded clones are given a class, and other clones once, few, many or no size at all.

CDR3nt | CDR3aa | d_gene | j_gene | abundance | v_gene
TGTGCCAGCACCTCTCCTGGAGGGCCCATGAACACTGAAGCTTTCTTT | CASTSPGGPMNTEAFF | . | TRBJ1-1 | . | TRBV28
TGTGCCAGCAGCTTCGGTCAGCTAGCCTCCGATGAGCAGTTCTTC | CASSFGQLASDEQFF | . | TRBJ2-1 | few | TRBV7-2
TGTGCCTGGAGTGTCAACTGGGACAGGGGGGTCAATGAGCAGTTCTTC | CAWSVNWDRGVNEQFF | TRBD1 | TRBJ2-1 | . | TRBV30
TGTGCCAGCAGTTTTCAGTTCTATGGCTACACCTTC | CASSFQFYGYTF | . | TRBJ1-2 | . | TRBV28
TGTGCCACCAGCAGGGGACTGGCAGCCTCCTACGAGCAGTACTTC | CATSRGLAASYEQYF | . | TRBJ2-7 | . | TRBV15
TGTGCCAGCAGCCCACGACTAGCGGGTTCCCATGAGCAGTACTTC | CASSPRLAGSHEQYF | TRBD2 | TRBJ2-7 | . | TRBV5-6
TGTGCCAGCAGTCGGGGGCGGAAGTGGGGCATGACGTATTTT | CASSRGRKWGMTYF | . | TRBJ2-3 | . | TRBV28
TGTGCCAGCAGCTTAAGACAGGGGGCGGACTATGGCTACACCTTC | CASSLRQGADYGYTF | TRBD1 | TRBJ1-2 | . | TRBV5-8
TGTGCCTGGAGTGGTACACAGGGGGCAACTAATGAAAAACTGTTTTTT | CAWSGTQGATNEKLFF | TRBD1 | TRBJ1-4 | . | TRBV30
TGTGCCAGCAGCTCCCGGTTGGTTTCCTCCTACGAGCAGTACTTC | CASSSRLVSSYEQYF | . | TRBJ2-7 | . | TRBV7-2
TGTGCCAGCAGCTTAGCGCTTTTAGCGGGTAAGTTCTTC | CASSLALLAGKFF | TRBD2 | TRBJ2-1 | . | TRBV7-8
TGTGCCTGGAAGATCAAGGGGGCGGGCAATGAGCAGTTCTTC | CAWKIKGAGNEQFF | TRBD1 | TRBJ2-1 | few | TRBV30
TGTGCCAGCAGGGCAGGGGGCAGGTACGAGCAGTACTTC | CASRAGGRYEQYF | TRBD1 | TRBJ2-7 | . | TRBV2
TGTGCCAGCAGTCCGGGATCCAATGAAAAACTGTTTTTT | CASSPGSNEKLFF | . | TRBJ1-4 | . | TRBV6-6
TGTGCCAATACGCGTTACAATGAGCAGTTCTTC | CANTRYNEQFF | . | TRBJ2-1 | . | TRBV5-8
TGTGCCAGCAGCTCCAACAAAGAGACCCAGTACTTC | CASSSNKETQYF | . | TRBJ2-5 | . | TRBV7-2
TGTGCCAGCACCCTTAACTCTGGTACGAACACTGAAGCTTTCTTT | CASTLNSGTNTEAFF | . | TRBJ1-1 | . | TRBV7-6
TGTGCCAGCAGTTTGGGGTATTATGAAGCTTTCTTT | CASSLGYYEAFF | . | TRBJ1-1 | . | TRBV28
TGTGCCAGCAGCTCCCGACTAGCGGGAATGAATGAGCAGTTCTTC | CASSSRLAGMNEQFF | TRBD2 | TRBJ2-1 | . | TRBV5-5
TGTGCCAGCAGCACCGGGACTAGCTACGAGCAGTACTTC | CASSTGTSYEQYF | TRBD2 | TRBJ2-7 | . | TRBV5-4
TGTGCCAGCAGCAAAGCGGCGGTAGCAGGGGCCAACGTCCTGACTTTC | CASSKAAVAGANVLTF | . | TRBJ2-6 | once | TRBV4-2
TGTGCCTGGAGTGGCGGTAGCGGCAATTGGGATGAGCAGTTCTTC | CAWSGGSGNWDEQFF | . | TRBJ2-1 | . | TRBV30
TGCAGTGCTAGCATCGCTTACGAGCAGTACTTC | CSASIAYEQYF | . | TRBJ2-7 | . | TRBV20-1
TGTGCCAGCAGCCAGTACGGTGGGAATGAGCAGTTCTTC | CASSQYGGNEQFF | . | TRBJ2-1 | . | TRBV6-1
TGCGCCAGCAGCCGCTTGGCGGGATACAATGAAAAACTGTTTTTT | CASSRLAGYNEKLFF | . | TRBJ1-4 | many | TRBV5-1
TGTGCCAGCGCTTTGGGACTAGCGGAAGAGACCCAGTACTTC | CASALGLAEETQYF | TRBD2 | TRBJ2-5 | few | TRBV7-2
TGTGCCAGCAGCCATACAGGGGGCACTGAAGCTTTCTTT | CASSHTGGTEAFF | TRBD1 | TRBJ1-1 | . | TRBV6-1
TGTGCCAGCAGTGAACACAGCGGGGAGCTGTTTTTT | CASSEHSGELFF | . | TRBJ2-2 | . | TRBV6-1
TGCAGCGCCCGGGGGCAGGGGAACTATGGCTACACCTTC | CSARGQGNYGYTF | . | TRBJ1-2 | once | TRBV29-1
TGCGCCAGCAGCCAAGATTGGATCGCAAATAGCAATCAGCCCCAGCATTTT | CASSQDWIANSNQPQHF | . | TRBJ1-5 | . | TRBV4-1
TGTGCCAGCAGCCCACAGGGGGCGCTTGGCTACACCTTC | CASSPQGALGYTF | TRBD1 | TRBJ1-2 | . | TRBV7-9
TGTGCCAGCAGCCAAGGCAGGGTGGGAGAGCAGTACTTC | CASSQGRVGEQYF | . | TRBJ2-7 | . | TRBV4-2
TGTGCCAGCAGTTACGGCGTGTTGAACACTGAAGCTTTCTTT | CASSYGVLNTEAFF | . | TRBJ1-1 | . | TRBV6-5
TGCAGCGTTGTATGGGCTAACTATGGCTACACCTTC | CSVVWANYGYTF | . | TRBJ1-2 | . | TRBV29-1
TGTGCCAGCAGTGAAAAGGATTTTGAGCAGTTCTTC | CASSEKDFEQFF | . | TRBJ2-1 | . | TRBV6-1
TGCGCCAGCAGCTTAAATAGCAACAATGAGCAGTTCTTC | CASSLNSNNEQFF | . | TRBJ2-1 | few | TRBV5-1
TGCAGCGTTGTAACACTGGCCAACACCGGGGAGCTGTTTTTT | CSVVTLANTGELFF | . | TRBJ2-2 | . | TRBV29-1
TGTGCCAGCAGTTACAGGGGGGTTCGGTACGAGCAGTACTTC | CASSYRGVRYEQYF | TRBD1 | TRBJ2-7 | . | TRBV27
TGTGCCAGCAGACCCGGTGGGGCGAGCAATCAGCCCCAGCATTTT | CASRPGGASNQPQHF | . | TRBJ1-5 | . | TRBV4-2
TGCGCCAGCAGCCAGGGACTAGCTGGGGGAGATACGCAGTATTTT | CASSQGLAGGDTQYF | TRBD2 | TRBJ2-3 | . | TRBV5-1